The next 20 T cell receptor beta chains were all read from a single sample in a study of T cells in Graves' hyperthyroidism and ophthalmopathy. TCR beta CDR3 regions were amplified from RNA transcripts. HTBI primers drove first-round RT-PCR of the TCR CDR3. Via MiXCR, TCRdb re-called the multiplex PCR reads, giving one row per CDR3 protein. In the table there are roughly 510,000 distinct CDR3 sequences, less than 25% of which are singletons. Sequenced input: blood. The source is a man aged 18 to 29 with Graves' hyperthyroidism.

This clonotype came up a few times. The chain is built from TRBV2 and TRBJ2-5; a weak D match, TRBD2 (6 bases). Germline values: CDR1 SNHLY, CDR2 FYNNEI. The CDR3 contains 14 residues. V gave up 6 bases and J gave up 5 bases, with 16 bases separating them. CDR3 protein: CASRRLEGAETQYF. CDR3 nucleotide sequence: TGTGCCAGCAGACGACTAGAAGGTGCGGAGACCCAGTACTTC.

In this sample, this clonotype turned up a few times. The genes are TRBV10-3 and TRBJ2-5, with 9 bases lining up with TRBD1. Germline CDR1 is ENHRY and CDR2 is SYGVKD. V shed 3 bases and J 3 bases; nucleotides not matched to a gene: 5. CDR3 length: 15 residues. CDR3 protein: CAISEGGTGKETQYF. The CDR3 bases are TGTGCCATCAGTGAAGGAGGGACAGGGAAAGAGACCCAGTACTTC.

This clonotype was counted at least ten times. The V gene is TRBV18, the J gene TRBJ2-5; 9 bases agree with TRBD2. V lost 2 bases to trimming and J lost 2 bases; unmatched junction nucleotides: 6. The CDR3 extends over 16 amino acids. Germline V lookup: CDR1 KGHSH, CDR2 LQKENI. CDR3 protein: CASSPLPAGGQETQYF. The CDR3 DNA reads TGTGCCAGCTCACCATTACCAGCGGGGGGACAAGAGACCCAGTACTTC.

In its sample, this clonotype was seen many times. The chain employs TRBV4-1 and TRBJ1-1; D uncertain. The CDR3 consists of 13 residues. Germline V gives CDR1 MGHRA, CDR2 YSYEKL. V was pared by 0 bases and J by 4 bases, with 6 bases between. CDR3 amino acids: CASSQEVRTEAFF. As DNA, the CDR3 is TGCGCCAGCAGCCAAGAGGTCCGCACTGAAGCTTTCTTT.

This clonotype was recorded many times. This sequence joins TRBV10-3 and TRBJ2-2; maybe TRBD2 (5 bases). There are 12 residues in the CDR3. V lost 6 bases, J lost 6 bases, and 8 bases lay in between. Germline loops: CDR1 ENHRY, CDR2 SYGVKD. The CDR3 coding sequence is TGTGCCATCAGCGGGATGTCCGGGGAGCTGTTTTTT. It yields the protein CAISGMSGELFF.

The chain is built from TRBV5-8 and TRBJ1-2; possibly TRBD1 for D (6 bases). CDR3 length equals 14 residues. CDR1 SGHTS and CDR2 YDEGEE come from the germline V gene. V was pared by 4 bases and J by 7 bases, with 17 bases between. CDR3 in amino acids: CASSPREGVSGYTF. The CDR3 DNA sequence: TGTGCCAGCAGCCCCCGGGAGGGGGTTTCTGGCTACACCTTC.

Many counts were recorded for this clonotype. The chain has TRBV12-3 or TRBV12-4 and TRBJ2-5, with 7 bases lining up with TRBD1. The trim removed 4 bases at V and 5 bases at J, leaving 10 bases unmatched. CDR3 length: 15 residues. In DNA form, the CDR3 reads TGTGCCAGCAGTTCCACCTCGACAGGGTATGAGACCCAGTACTTC. This gives the protein CASSSTSTGYETQYF.

This sequence joins TRBV28 and TRBJ1-1; D is unclear. V was cut by 4 bases and J by 5 bases, with 14 bases left in between. The germline gives CDR1 MDHEN, CDR2 SYDVKM. CDR3 length equals 14 residues. The CDR3 sequence is CASSSRSKKTEAFF. For the CDR3, the DNA is TGTGCCAGCAGTTCCAGGAGTAAGAAGACTGAAGCTTTCTTT.

This clonotype was seen ten or more times. This chain connects TRBV20-1 to TRBJ2-5; 7 bases are shared with TRBD1. Germline V gene data show CDR1 as DFQATT and CDR2 as SNEGSKA (reference sequence). CDR3 length: 13 residues. With 8 bases clipped from V and 2 bases from J, the junction kept 8 bases outside the gene matches. The CDR3 spells CSSTGLIQETQYF. CDR3 nucleotide sequence: TGCAGTTCGACAGGGCTGATACAAGAGACCCAGTACTTC.

This clonotype was observed a handful of times. A clone one base away is much larger, so this may be a read error. The chain joins TRBV6-1 to TRBJ1-1, with TRBD1 identical over 10 bases. V lost 6 bases to trimming and J lost 5 bases; unmatched junction nucleotides: 6. The CDR3 covers 14 residues. Germline CDR1 is MNHNS and CDR2 is SASEGT. CDR3 protein: CASSQTGGMTEAFF. The CDR3 DNA sequence: TGTGCCAGCAGCCAGACAGGGGGCATGACTGAAGCTTTCTTT.

The J gene is TRBJ1-5, the V gene TRBV12-5; TRBD1 might be the D (5 bases). CDR3 length: 14 residues. Germline CDR1 and CDR2: LGHNT and FRNRAP. V dropped 6 bases and J dropped 5 bases, with 14 bases sitting between them. CDR3 DNA: TGTGCTAGTGGCCGGACCCTGGGGGATCAGCCCCAGCATTTT. Translated, it gives CASGRTLGDQPQHF.

This clonotype was seen ten or more times. This chain connects TRBV28 to TRBJ2-7; tentative D call: TRBD1 (6 bases). Per germline, CDR1 MDHEN and CDR2 SYDVKM. This CDR3 is 13 amino acids long. The germline V and J ends were trimmed by 8 bases and 6 bases, with 17 bases remaining between them. The CDR3 DNA reads TGTGCCAGCTGGGCGCAGGGGCCGGGCGAGCAGTACTTC. As protein: CASWAQGPGEQYF.

The gene calls are TRBV28 and TRBJ1-1; D possibly corresponds to TRBD1 (6 bases). Trimming removed 5 bases at V and 1 base at J, with 17 bases between. The CDR3 consists of 16 residues. Germline values: CDR1 MDHEN, CDR2 SYDVKM. The CDR3 is CASSPNPGQENTEAFF. Written as DNA, the CDR3 is TGTGCCAGCAGTCCTAACCCGGGACAAGAGAACACTGAAGCTTTCTTT.

This clonotype was seen a few times. J is TRBJ1-1 and V is TRBV20-1, with unresolved D. CDR3 size: 14 residues. The germline CDR1 and CDR2 sequences are DFQATT and SNEGSKA (reference sequence). Trimming removed 1 base at V and 11 bases at J, with 20 bases between. The CDR3 here is CSARAPSGPRTAFF. DNA for the CDR3: TGCAGTGCTAGAGCCCCGTCTGGGCCCCGGACGGCTTTCTTT.

The chain employs TRBV20-1 and TRBJ1-1; tentatively, D is TRBD1 (5 bases). CDR1 is DFQATT and CDR2 is SNEGSKA in the germline V gene (reference sequence). CDR3 length: 15 residues. V lost 0 bases to trimming and J lost 0 bases, with 11 bases between them. CDR3: CSAREEGTLNTEAFF. The CDR3 DNA follows: TGCAGTGCTAGAGAGGAGGGGACTTTGAACACTGAAGCTTTCTTT.

This clonotype was counted ten times or more. CDR3 sequence (DNA): TGTGCCAGCAGCCCGCGGGGGGACCTCCAAGAGACCCAGTACTTC. It specifies CASSPRGDLQETQYF. V usage is TRBV7-6 and J usage is TRBJ2-5; 8 bases fit TRBD2. In germline, CDR1 is SGHVS, CDR2 FNYEAQ. With V trimmed by 5 bases and J by 1 base, 6 bases remained unmatched. This CDR3 comprises 15 residues. Based on the CDR3 plus reference TRBV7-6 and TRBJ2-5, the full variable domain is GAGVSQSPRYKVTKRGQDVALRCDPISGHVSLYWYRQALGQGPEFLTYFNYEAQQDKSGLPNDRFSAERPEGSISTLTIQRTEQRDSAMYRCASSPRGDLQETQYFGPGTRLLVL.

This clonotype was seen at least ten times. This chain joins TRBV6-1 and TRBJ1-5; maybe TRBD1 (6 bases). The germline V gene has CDR1 MNHNS and CDR2 SASEGT. The CDR3 covers 15 residues. The ends were cut back, 6 bases at V and 0 bases at J, with 12 bases in the middle. The CDR3 DNA sequence: TGTGCCAGCAGGGTACAGGGAAATAGCAATCAGCCCCAGCATTTT. Encoded protein: CASRVQGNSNQPQHF.

The chain has TRBV5-1 and TRBJ2-7; D is unclear. V was trimmed by 2 bases and J by 2 bases, leaving 11 bases between them. The CDR3 contains 14 residues. Germline V gene lookup returns CDR1 SGHRS and CDR2 YFSETQ. CDR3 in amino acids: CASSLGDLPYEQYF. The CDR3 DNA is TGCGCCAGCAGCTTAGGAGACCTGCCCTACGAGCAGTACTTC.

This clonotype was detected ten times or more. The chain couples TRBV11-2 to TRBJ2-2, with unresolved D. V dropped 1 base and J dropped 3 bases, with 12 bases sitting between them. From germline, CDR1 is SGHAT and CDR2 FQNNGV. The CDR3 is 16 amino acids. This CDR3 is CASSLVWESDTGELFF. For the CDR3, the DNA is TGTGCCAGCAGCTTAGTTTGGGAATCGGACACCGGGGAGCTGTTTTTT.

In the case of this clonotype: This CDR3 is missing its conserved last phenylalanine or tryptophan, likely due to a read error. The chain links TRBV14 to TRBJ1-1; a weak D match, TRBD1 (5 bases). There are 11 residues in the CDR3. Germline V gives CDR1 SGHDN, CDR2 FVKESK. The ends were cut back, 5 bases at V and 8 bases at J, with 9 bases in the middle. CDR3 protein: CASSFGTEAFL. CDR3 coding DNA: TGTGCCAGCAGCTTTGGGACCGAAGCTTTCTTG.